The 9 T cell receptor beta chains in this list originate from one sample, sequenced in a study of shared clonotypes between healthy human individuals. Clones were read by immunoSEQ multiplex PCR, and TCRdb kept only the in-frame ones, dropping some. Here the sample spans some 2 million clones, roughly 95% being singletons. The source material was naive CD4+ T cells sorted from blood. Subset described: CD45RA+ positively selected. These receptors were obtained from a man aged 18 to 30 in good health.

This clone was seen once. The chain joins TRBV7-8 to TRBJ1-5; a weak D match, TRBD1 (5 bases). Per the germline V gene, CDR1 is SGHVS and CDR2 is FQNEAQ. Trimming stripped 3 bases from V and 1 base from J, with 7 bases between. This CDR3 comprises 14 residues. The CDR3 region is CASSFGTSNQPQHF. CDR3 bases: TGTGCCAGCAGCTTCGGGACGAGCAATCAGCCCCAGCATTTT.

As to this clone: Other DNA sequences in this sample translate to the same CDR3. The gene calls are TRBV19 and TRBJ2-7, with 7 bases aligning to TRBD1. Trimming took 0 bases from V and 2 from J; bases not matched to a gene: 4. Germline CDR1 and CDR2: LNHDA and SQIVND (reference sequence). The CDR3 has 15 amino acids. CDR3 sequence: CASSIEGQGAYEQYF. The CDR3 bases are TGTGCCAGTAGTATAGAAGGTCAGGGGGCCTACGAGCAGTACTTC.

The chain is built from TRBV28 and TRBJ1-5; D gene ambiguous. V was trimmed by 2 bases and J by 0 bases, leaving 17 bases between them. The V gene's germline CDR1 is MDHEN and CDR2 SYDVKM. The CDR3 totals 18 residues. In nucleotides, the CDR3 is TGTGCCAGCAGTTTACCAGGAGGCTGGGGATATAGCAATCAGCCCCAGCATTTT. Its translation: CASSLPGGWGYSNQPQHF.

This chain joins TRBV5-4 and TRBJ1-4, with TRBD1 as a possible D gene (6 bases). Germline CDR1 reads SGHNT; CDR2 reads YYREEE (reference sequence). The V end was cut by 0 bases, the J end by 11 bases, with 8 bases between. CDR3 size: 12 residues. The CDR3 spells CASSLEGVKLFF. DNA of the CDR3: TGTGCCAGCAGCTTGGAGGGGGTGAAACTGTTTTTT.

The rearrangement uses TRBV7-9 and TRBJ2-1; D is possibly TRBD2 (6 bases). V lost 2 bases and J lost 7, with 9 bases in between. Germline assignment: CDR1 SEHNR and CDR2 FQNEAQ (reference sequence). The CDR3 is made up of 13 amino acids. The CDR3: CASSLISGNEQFF. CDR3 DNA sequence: TGTGCCAGCAGCTTAATTAGCGGTAATGAGCAGTTCTTC.

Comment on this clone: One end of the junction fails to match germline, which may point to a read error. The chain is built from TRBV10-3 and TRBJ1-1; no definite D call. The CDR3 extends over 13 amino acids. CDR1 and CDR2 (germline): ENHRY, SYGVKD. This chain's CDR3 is CAIVGVGNPEAFF. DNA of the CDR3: TGTGCCATCGTTGGTGTGGGGAACCCTGAAGCTTTCTTT.

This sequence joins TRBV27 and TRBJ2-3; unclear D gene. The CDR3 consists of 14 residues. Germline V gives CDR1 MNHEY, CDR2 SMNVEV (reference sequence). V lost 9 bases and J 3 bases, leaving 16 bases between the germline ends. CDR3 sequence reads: CASTHTYGTDTQYF. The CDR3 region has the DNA TGTGCCAGTACTCACACATACGGGACAGATACGCAGTATTTT.

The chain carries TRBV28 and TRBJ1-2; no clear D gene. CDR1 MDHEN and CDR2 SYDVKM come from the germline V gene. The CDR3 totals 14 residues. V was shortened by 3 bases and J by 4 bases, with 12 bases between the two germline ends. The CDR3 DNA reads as TGTGCCAGCAGTTTCTCCGACACCTCCTATGGCTACACCTTC. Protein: CASSFSDTSYGYTF.

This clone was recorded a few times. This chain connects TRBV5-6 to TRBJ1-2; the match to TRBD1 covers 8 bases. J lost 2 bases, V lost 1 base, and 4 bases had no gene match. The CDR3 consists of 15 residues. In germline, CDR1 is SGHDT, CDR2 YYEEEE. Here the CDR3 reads CASSLLTGGNYGYTF. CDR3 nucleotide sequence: TGTGCCAGCAGCTTGCTCACAGGGGGAAACTATGGCTACACCTTC.